This T cell receptor beta chain was obtained from a study of blood T cell repertoires in COVID-19. Background on the study: Sources were T cells, B-cell-depleted T cells, or PBMCs; the material itself was cDNA or gDNA.

Per the authors' pipeline: Scientists estimated how many nucleated cells there were by amplifying reference gene primers. Libraries were prepared by immunoSEQ multiplex PCR; TCRdb keeps only in-frame clonotypes and omits some of them. For V, J and clone size, that table is used; D and trimming come from the DNA. In the table there are some 290,000 clones, more than 75% of which are singletons. Adults between about 18 and 89 years of age took part from fewer than 30 US areas. Self-reported history from a screening survey and questionnaire set each donor's cohort. Germline CDR1 SGHAT, CDR2 FQNNGV. V lost 1 base, J lost 5 bases, and 5 bases stayed unmatched. CDR3 size: 16 residues.

Sequenced sample: PBMCs or T cells enriched from blood (not recorded which). The sequence was obtained from a middle-aged woman with acute COVID-19. The chain recombines TRBV11-2 with TRBJ2-5; 12 nucleotides match TRBD2. The CDR3 DNA follows: TGTGCCAGCAGCTTAGCCCTAGCGGGAGGGGTGGAGACCCAGTACTTC. Translation gives CASSLALAGGVETQYF.